This entry is about one TCR beta chain. The repertoire was sequenced with immunoSEQ multiplex PCR; TCRdb's copy has only in-frame clones and lacks some. The sample holds about 86,000 clones, roughly nine tenths seen once. These data come from a study of T cell responses to AZD1222 COVID-19 vaccine. The sequence was collected from an adult in good health. The sequenced sample was peripheral blood, obtained on day 0 of AZD1222 vaccination.

CDR3 amino acids: CASRQTGGPQIQHF. The CDR3 DNA sequence: TGTGCCAGCAGGCAGACAGGAGGCCCCCAGATCCAGCATTTT. This chain uses TRBV28 with TRBJ1-5; TRBD1 might be the D (6 bases). The CDR3 consists of 14 residues. The germline gives CDR1 MDHEN, CDR2 SYDVKM. Deletions cut 6 bases from V and 12 bases from J, with 21 bases between.